This entry concerns a single T cell receptor beta chain. Its cognate antigen is unknown. V shed 6 bases and J shed 4 bases, with 12 bases lying between them. In germline, CDR1 is SGHRS, CDR2 YFSETQ. This CDR3 is 13 amino acids long. This record comes from a study of T cell responses to AZD1222 COVID-19 vaccine. Study-wide results and caveats: Unmutated variant regions are reportedly targeted by nearly half of spike-specific TCRs.

Profiling relied on immunoSEQ multiplex PCR, and the TCRdb table lists in-frame clones only, not all of them. Among some 130,000 clones listed, approximately 90% were seen once. This receptor was obtained from an adult in good health. Sequenced material: peripheral blood, taken on day 0 of AZD1222 vaccination. The rearrangement uses TRBV5-1 and TRBJ2-3, with D possibly being TRBD1 or TRBD2 (6 bases each). The CDR3 bases are TGCGCCAGCAATGGGGGGCGCGCAGATACGCAGTATTTT. Its translation is CASNGGRADTQYF. Full variable domain (rest looked up from reference TRBV5-1 and TRBJ2-3): KAGVTQTPRYLIKTRGQQVTLSCSPISGHRSVSWYQQTPGQGLQFLFEYFSETQRNKGNFPGRFSGRQFSNSRSEMNVSTLELGDSALYLCASNGGRADTQYFGPGTRLTVL.